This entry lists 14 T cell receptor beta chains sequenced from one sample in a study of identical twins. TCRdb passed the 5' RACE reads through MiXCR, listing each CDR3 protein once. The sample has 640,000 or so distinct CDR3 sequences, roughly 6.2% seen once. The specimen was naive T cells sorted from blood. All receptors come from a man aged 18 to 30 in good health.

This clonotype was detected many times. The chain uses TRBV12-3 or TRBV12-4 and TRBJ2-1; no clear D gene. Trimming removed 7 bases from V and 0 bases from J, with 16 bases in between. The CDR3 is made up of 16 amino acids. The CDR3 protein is CASTRLGGSSYNEQFF. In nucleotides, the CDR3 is TGTGCCAGCACCCGGTTGGGTGGAAGCTCCTACAATGAGCAGTTCTTC.

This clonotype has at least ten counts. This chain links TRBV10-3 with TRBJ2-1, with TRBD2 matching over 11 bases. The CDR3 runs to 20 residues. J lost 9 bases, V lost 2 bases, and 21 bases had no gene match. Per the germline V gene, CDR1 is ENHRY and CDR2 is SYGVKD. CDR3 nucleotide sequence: TGTGCCATCAGTGAGGGAACGACGGCGGGACTAGCGGTACAGACGGGTGAGCAGTTCTTC. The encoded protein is CAISEGTTAGLAVQTGEQFF.

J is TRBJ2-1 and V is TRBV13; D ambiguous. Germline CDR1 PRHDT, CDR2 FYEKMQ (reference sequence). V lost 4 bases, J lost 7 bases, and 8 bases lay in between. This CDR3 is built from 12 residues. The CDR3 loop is CASSSRWNEQFF. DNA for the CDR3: TGTGCCAGCAGCTCCCGTTGGAATGAGCAGTTCTTC.

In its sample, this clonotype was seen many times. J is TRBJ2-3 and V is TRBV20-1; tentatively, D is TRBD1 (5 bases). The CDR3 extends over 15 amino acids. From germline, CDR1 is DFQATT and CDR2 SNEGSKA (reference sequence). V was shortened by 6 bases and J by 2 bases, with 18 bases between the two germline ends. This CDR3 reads CSARDLGRNTDTQYF. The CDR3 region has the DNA TGCAGTGCCAGGGATTTGGGCCGTAACACAGATACGCAGTATTTT.

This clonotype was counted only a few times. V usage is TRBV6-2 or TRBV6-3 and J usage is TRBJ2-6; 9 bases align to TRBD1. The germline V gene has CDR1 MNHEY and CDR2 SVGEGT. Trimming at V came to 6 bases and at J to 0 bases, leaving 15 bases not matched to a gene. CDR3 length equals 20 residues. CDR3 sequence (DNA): TGTGCCAGCAGATCCAGGGGACAGGGCCCTTCTTACTCTGGGGCCAACGTCCTGACTTTC. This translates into CASRSRGQGPSYSGANVLTF.

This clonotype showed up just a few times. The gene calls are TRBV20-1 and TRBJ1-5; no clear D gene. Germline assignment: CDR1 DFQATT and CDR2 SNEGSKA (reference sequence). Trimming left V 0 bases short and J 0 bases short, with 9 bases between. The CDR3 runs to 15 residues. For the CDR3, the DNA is TGCAGTGCTAGAGACCCTGTTAATAGCAATCAGCCCCAGCATTTT. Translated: CSARDPVNSNQPQHF.

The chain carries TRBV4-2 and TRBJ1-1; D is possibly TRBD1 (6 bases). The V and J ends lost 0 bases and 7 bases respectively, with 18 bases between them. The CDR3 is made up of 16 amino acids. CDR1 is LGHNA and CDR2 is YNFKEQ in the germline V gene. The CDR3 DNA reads TGTGCCAGCAGCCAAGATGACCGGGGGCGCGGATATGAAGCTTTCTTT. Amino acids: CASSQDDRGRGYEAFF.

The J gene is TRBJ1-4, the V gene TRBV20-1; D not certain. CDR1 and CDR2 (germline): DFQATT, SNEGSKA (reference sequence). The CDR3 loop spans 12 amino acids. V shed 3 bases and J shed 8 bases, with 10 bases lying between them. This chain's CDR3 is CSARGRGEKLFF. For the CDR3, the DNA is TGCAGTGCTAGGGGGAGAGGGGAAAAACTGTTTTTT.

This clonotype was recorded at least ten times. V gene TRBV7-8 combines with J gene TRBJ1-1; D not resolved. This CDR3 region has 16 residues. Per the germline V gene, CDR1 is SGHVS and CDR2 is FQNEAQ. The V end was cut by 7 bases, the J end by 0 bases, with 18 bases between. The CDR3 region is CASTPPPPGMNTEAFF. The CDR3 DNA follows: TGTGCCAGCACCCCACCCCCGCCCGGTATGAACACTGAAGCTTTCTTT.

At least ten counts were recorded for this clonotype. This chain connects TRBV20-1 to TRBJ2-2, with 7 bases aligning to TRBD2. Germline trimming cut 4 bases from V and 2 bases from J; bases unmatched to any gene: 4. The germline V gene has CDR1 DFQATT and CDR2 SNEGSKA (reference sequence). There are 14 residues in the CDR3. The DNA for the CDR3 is TGCAGTGCTATTGGACTAGGAAACACCGGGGAGCTGTTTTTT. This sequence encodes CSAIGLGNTGELFF.

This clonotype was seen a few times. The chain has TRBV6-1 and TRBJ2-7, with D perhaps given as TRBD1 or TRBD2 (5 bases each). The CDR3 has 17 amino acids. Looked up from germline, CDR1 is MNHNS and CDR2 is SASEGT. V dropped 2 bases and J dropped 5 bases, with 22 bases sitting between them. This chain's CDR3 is CASSEKSAPYGTDEQYV. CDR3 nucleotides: TGTGCCAGCAGTGAAAAGTCAGCCCCGTACGGGACCGACGAGCAGTACGTC.

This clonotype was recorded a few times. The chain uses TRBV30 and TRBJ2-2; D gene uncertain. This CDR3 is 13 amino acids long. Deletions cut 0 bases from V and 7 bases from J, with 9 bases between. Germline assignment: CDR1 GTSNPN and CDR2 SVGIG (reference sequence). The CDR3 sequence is CAWSVRVSGELFF. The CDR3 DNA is TGTGCCTGGAGTGTACGAGTCAGCGGGGAGCTGTTTTTT. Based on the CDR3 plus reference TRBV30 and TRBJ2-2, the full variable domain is SQTIHQWPATLVQPVGSPLSLECTVEGTSNPNLYWYRQAAGRGLQLLFYSVGIGQISSEVPQNLSASRPQDRQFILSSKKLLLSDSGFYLCAWSVRVSGELFFGEGSRLTVL.

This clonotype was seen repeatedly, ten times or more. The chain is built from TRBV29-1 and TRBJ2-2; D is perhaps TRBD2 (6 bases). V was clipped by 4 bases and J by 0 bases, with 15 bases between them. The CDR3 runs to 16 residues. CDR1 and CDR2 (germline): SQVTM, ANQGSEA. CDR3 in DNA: TGCAGCGTTGCTGGGACTGAGGGCACGAACACCGGGGAGCTGTTTTTT. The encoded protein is CSVAGTEGTNTGELFF.

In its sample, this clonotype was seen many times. The CDR3 loop is CASTRGTGNTIYF. The CDR3 DNA is TGCGCCAGCACCCGGGGGACTGGAAACACCATATATTTT. J is TRBJ1-3 and V is TRBV5-1, with D perhaps TRBD1 (5 bases). V gave up 6 bases and J gave up 2 bases, with 9 bases separating them. Germline V lookup: CDR1 SGHRS, CDR2 YFSETQ. This CDR3 spans 13 amino acids.